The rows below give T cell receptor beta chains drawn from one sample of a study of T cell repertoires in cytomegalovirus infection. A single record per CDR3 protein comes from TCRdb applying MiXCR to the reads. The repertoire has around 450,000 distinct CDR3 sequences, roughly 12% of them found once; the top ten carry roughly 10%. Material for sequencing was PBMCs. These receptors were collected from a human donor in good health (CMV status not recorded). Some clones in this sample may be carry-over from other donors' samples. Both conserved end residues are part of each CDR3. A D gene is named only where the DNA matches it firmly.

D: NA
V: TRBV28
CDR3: CASSSQPRTSYEQYF

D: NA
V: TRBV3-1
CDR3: CASGQRQGNTEAFF

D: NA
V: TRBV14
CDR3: CASSQTYNSPLHF

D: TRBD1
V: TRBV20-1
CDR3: CSAREMGQSTDTQYF

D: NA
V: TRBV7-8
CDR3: CASSGARGSGNTIYF

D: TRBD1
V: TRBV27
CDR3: CASKVRDRGTENTEAFF

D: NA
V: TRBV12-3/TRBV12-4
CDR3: CASSSDNMNTEAFF

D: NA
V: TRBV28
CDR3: CASSSSPPLDVYEQYF

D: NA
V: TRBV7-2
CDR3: CASSSRGGATGYTF

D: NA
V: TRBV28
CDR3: CASSSQGRRTDTQYF

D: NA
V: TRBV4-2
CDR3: CASSQDQVTGNTIYF

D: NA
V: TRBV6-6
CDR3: CASRFFRSPTEAFF

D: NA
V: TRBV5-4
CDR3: CASSLIGSDTGELFF

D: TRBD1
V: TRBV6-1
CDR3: CASSEKSWDRGNQPQHF

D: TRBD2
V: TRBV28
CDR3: CASSLSGVSGANVLTF

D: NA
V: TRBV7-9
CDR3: CASSPPSTEQYF

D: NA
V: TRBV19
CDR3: CASSIGRGDGEQFF

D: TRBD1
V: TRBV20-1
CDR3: CSAFTGTGGYRDQYF

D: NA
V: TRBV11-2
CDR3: CASSPSRWRETQYF

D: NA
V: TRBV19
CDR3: CASSTRDSPFHGNQPQHF

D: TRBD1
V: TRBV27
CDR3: CASSLSPGQGARYGYTF

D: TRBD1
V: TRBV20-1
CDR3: CSAPTGSETQYF

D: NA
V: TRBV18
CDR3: CASSPRSGTGNYGYTF

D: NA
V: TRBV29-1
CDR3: CSVGAAGEGETQYF

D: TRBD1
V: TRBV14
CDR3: CASTPGGTGSVQLGTDTQYF

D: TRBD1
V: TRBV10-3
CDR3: CAISGTVRGTEAFF

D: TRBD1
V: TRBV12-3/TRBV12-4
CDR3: CASSFDRGIYNEQFF

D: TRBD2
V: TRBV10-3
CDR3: CAISELAGGPITGELFF

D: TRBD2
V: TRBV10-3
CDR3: CAISGTGTSGRALSYNEQFF

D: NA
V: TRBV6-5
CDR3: CASRLAGSSGNTIYF

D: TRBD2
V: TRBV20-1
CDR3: CSARTSDTDTQYF

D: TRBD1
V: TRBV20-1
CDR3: CSAPTGSSSGNTIYF

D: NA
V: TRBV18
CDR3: CASSPVARSTDTQYF

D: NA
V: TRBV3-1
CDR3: CASSQDGQLDYGYTF

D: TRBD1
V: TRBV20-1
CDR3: CSARKTGVDGYTF

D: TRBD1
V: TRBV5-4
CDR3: CASSFRDRATYGYTF

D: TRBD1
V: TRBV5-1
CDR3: CASSPPRDRPYEQYF

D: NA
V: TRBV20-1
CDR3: CSAIAVNTGELFF

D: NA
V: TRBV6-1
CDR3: CASREITGSGQPQHF

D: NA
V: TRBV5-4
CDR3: CASSLDMEPSYNEQFF

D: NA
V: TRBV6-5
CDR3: CASTRLGTQYF

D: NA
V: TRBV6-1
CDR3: CASSEGGTTGTDSFSF

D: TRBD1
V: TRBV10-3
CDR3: CAISGTGQRNEQFF

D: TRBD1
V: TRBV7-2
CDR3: CAIRTGSGVSPLHF

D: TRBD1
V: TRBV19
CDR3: CASTATGINEQYF

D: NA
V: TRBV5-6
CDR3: CASSPGAREQYF

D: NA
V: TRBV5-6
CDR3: CASSLTGEKLFF

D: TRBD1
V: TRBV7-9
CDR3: CASSLATGGRGEKLFF

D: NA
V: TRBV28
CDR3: CASRSGAFF